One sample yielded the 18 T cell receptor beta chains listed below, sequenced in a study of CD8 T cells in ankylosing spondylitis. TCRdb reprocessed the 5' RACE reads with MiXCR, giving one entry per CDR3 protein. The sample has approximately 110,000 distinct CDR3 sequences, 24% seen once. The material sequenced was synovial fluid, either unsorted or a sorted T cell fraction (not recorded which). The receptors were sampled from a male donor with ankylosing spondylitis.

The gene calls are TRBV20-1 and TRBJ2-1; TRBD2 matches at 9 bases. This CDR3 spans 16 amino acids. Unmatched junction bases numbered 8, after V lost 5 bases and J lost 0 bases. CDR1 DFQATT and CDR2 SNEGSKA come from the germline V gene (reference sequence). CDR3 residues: CSARAASGDSYNEQFF. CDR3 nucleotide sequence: TGCAGTGCTCGAGCGGCTAGCGGGGACTCCTACAATGAGCAGTTCTTC.

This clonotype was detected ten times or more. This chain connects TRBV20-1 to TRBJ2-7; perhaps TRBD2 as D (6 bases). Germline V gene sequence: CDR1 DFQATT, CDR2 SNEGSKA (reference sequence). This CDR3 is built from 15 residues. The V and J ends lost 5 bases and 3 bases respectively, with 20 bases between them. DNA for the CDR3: TGCAGTGCTTCGGGACTTTTAGTAACGAACTACGAGCAGTACTTC. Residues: CSASGLLVTNYEQYF.

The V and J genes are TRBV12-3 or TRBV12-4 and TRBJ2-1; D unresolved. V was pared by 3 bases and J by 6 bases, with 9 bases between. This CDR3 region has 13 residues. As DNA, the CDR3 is TGTGCCAGCAGTTTTTCACAGATCAATGAGCAGTTCTTC. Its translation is CASSFSQINEQFF.

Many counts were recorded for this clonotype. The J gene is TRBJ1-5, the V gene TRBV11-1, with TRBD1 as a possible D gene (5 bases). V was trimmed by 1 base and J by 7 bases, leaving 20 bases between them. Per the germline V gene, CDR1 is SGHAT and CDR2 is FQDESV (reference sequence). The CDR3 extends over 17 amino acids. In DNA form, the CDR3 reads TGTGCCAGCAGCTTAGAATGGGACTACTCAGCCCACCAGCCCCAGCATTTT. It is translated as CASSLEWDYSAHQPQHF. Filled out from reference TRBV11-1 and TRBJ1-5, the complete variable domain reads EAEVAQSPRYKITEKSQAVAFWCDPISGHATLYWYRQILGQGPELLVQFQDESVVDDSQLPKDRFSAERLKGVDSTLKIQPAELGDSAMYLCASSLEWDYSAHQPQHFGDGTRLSIL.

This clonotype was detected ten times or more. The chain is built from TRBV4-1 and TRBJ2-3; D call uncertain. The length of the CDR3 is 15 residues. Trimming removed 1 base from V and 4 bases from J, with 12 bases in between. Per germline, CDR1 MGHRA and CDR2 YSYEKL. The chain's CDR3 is CASSQAAQRPDTQYF. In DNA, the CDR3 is TGCGCCAGCAGCCAAGCGGCTCAGCGACCAGATACGCAGTATTTT.

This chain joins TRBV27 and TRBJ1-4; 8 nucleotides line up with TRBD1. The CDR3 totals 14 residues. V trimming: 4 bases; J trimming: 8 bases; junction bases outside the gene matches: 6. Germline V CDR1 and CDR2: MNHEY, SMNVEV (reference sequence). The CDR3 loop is CASSSTGVREKLFF. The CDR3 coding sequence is TGTGCCAGCAGTTCGACAGGGGTCAGAGAAAAACTGTTTTTT.

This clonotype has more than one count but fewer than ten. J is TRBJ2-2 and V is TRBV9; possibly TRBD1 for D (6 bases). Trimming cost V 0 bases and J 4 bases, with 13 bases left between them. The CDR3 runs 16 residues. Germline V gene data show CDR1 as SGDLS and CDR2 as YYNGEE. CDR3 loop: CASSVESGDGTGELFF. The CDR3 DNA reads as TGTGCCAGCAGCGTAGAATCAGGGGATGGCACCGGGGAGCTGTTTTTT.

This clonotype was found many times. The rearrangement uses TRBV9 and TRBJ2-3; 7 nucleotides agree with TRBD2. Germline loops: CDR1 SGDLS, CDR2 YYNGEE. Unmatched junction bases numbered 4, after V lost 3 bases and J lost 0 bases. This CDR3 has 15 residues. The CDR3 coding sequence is TGTGCCAGCAGCGCGGGACTATTCAGCACAGATACGCAGTATTTT. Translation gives CASSAGLFSTDTQYF. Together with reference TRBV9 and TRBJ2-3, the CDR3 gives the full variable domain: DSGVTQTPKHLITATGQRVTLRCSPRSGDLSVYWYQQSLDQGLQFLIQYYNGEERAKGNILERFSAQQFPDLHSELNLSSLELGDSALYFCASSAGLFSTDTQYFGPGTRLTVL.

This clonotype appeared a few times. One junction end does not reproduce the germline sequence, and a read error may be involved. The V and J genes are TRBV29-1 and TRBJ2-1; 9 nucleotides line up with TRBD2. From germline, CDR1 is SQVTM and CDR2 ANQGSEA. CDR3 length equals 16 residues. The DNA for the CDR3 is TGCAGCGTAGAAGGGGGGCGGGAGGGTCGATACAATGAGCAGTTCTTC. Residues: CSVEGGREGRYNEQFF.

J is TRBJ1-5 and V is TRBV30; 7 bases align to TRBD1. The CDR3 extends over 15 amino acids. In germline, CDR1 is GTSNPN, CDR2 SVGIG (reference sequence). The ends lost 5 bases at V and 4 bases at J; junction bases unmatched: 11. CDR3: CAWSAGDSMNQPQHF. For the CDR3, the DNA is TGTGCCTGGTCTGCAGGGGACAGTATGAATCAGCCCCAGCATTTT.

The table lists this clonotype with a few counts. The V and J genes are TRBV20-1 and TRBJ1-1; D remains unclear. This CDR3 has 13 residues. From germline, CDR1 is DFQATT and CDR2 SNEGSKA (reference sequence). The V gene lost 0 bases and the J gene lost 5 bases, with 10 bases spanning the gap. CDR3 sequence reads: CSARENLETEAFF. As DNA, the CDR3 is TGCAGTGCTAGAGAGAACCTTGAGACTGAAGCTTTCTTT.

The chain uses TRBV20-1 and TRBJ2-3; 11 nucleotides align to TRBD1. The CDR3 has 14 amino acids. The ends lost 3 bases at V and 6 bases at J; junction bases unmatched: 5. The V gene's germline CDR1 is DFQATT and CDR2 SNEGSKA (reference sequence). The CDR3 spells CSARDRGLADTQYF. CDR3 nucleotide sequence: TGCAGTGCTAGGGACAGGGGGCTGGCGGATACGCAGTATTTT.

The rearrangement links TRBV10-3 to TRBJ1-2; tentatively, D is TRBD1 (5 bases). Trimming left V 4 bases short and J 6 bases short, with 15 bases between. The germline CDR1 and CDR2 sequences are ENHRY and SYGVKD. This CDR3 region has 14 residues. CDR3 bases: TGTGCCATCAGTGTTTCGTTAGGGGAGGATGGCTACACCTTC. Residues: CAISVSLGEDGYTF.

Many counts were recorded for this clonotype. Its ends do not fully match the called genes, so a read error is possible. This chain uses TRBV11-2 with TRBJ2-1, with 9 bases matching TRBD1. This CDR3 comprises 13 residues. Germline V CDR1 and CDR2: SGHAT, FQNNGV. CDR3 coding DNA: TGTGCCAGCAGCCTAGATCTTCGGACAGGGGAGTTCTTC. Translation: CASSLDLRTGEFF.

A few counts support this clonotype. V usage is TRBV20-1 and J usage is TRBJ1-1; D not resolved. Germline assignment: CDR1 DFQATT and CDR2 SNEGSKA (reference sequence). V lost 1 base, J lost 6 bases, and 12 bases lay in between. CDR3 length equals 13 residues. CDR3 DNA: TGCAGTGCTAGAGTTTCAGGAGGCCCTGAAGCTTTCTTT. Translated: CSARVSGGPEAFF.

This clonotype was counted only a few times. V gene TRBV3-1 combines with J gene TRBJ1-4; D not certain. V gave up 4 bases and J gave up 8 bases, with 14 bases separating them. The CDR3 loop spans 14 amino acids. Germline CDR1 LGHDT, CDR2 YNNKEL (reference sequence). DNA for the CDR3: TGTGCCAGCAGCCCAGACTCGTTGGGCGAAAAACTGTTTTTT. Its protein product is CASSPDSLGEKLFF.

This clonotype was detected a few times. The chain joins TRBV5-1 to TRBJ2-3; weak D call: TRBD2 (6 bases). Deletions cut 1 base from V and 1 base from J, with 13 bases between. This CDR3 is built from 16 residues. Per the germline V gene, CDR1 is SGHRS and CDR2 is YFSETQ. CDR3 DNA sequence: TGCGCCAGCAGCTTGCGGCGGGGAGTTGGCACAGATACGCAGTATTTT. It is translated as CASSLRRGVGTDTQYF.

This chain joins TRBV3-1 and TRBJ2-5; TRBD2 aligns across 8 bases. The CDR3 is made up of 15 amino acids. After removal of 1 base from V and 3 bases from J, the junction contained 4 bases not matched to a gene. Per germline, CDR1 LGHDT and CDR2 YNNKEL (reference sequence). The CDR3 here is CASSQGRTSKETQYF. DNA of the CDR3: TGTGCCAGCAGCCAAGGCCGGACTAGCAAAGAGACCCAGTACTTC.